Shown below are 10 T cell receptor beta chains from a single sample sequenced in a study of molecular identifiers for immune sequencing clone quantification. MiXCR, applied by TCRdb to the PCR reads, yields one record per CDR3 protein. The table lists nearly 650,000 distinct CDR3 sequences, approximately 24% of them singletons. The specimen was naive CD8+ T cells from blood, with Jurkat cell RNA spiked in. Subset reported: FACS-sorted CD8+CD4-CCR7+CD45RA+ naive T cells. The receptor source for this set is a human donor in good health. Some libraries in this study had Jurkat cell RNA spiked in.

The rearrangement links TRBV14 to TRBJ2-3; tentative D call: TRBD1 (6 bases). CDR3 length: 15 amino acids. Germline CDR1 is SGHDN and CDR2 is FVKESK. V lost 3 bases and J 4 bases, leaving 14 bases between the germline ends. The CDR3 sequence: CASSQGATTADTQYF. CDR3 DNA sequence: TGTGCCAGCAGCCAGGGGGCAACCACGGCAGATACGCAGTATTTT.

This clonotype has at least ten counts. The chain recombines TRBV28 with TRBJ2-7, with 7 positions matching TRBD1. This CDR3 is 14 amino acids long. Trimming took 4 bases from V and 1 from J; bases not matched to a gene: 4. Germline V CDR1 and CDR2: MDHEN, SYDVKM. The CDR3 region is CASSSWDSSYEQYF. CDR3 sequence (DNA): TGTGCCAGCAGTTCCTGGGACAGTTCCTACGAGCAGTACTTC.

This clonotype came up a few times. The chain is built from TRBV27 and TRBJ2-2; D gene ambiguous. Trimming shortened V by 4 bases and J by 4 bases, and 10 bases separated the two germline ends. Germline V gene lookup returns CDR1 MNHEY and CDR2 SMNVEV (reference sequence). The CDR3 spans 14 residues. The CDR3 DNA reads as TGTGCCAGCAGTTCCGCCCTGGGCACCGGGGAGCTGTTTTTT. It specifies CASSSALGTGELFF.

In its sample, this clonotype was seen a few times. The chain joins TRBV5-1 to TRBJ2-1; D is ambiguous. CDR1 SGHRS and CDR2 YFSETQ come from the germline V gene. The CDR3 has 16 residues. Trimming stripped 3 bases from V and 2 bases from J, with 15 bases between. CDR3 sequence reads: CASSSEVVEPYNEQFF. The DNA of the CDR3 is TGCGCCAGCAGCTCTGAAGTAGTGGAGCCCTACAATGAGCAGTTCTTC. Based on the CDR3 plus reference TRBV5-1 and TRBJ2-1, the full variable domain is KAGVTQTPRYLIKTRGQQVTLSCSPISGHRSVSWYQQTPGQGLQFLFEYFSETQRNKGNFPGRFSGRQFSNSRSEMNVSTLELGDSALYLCASSSEVVEPYNEQFFGPGTRLTVL.

The sample holds a few counts of this clonotype. This sequence joins TRBV5-6 and TRBJ2-2, with 12 bases that match TRBD2. Germline CDR1 SGHDT, CDR2 YYEEEE. The junction had 7 bases not matched to a gene; V was cut back by 7 bases and J by 3 bases. CDR3 length: 16 residues. This CDR3 is CASGPGLAGHTGELFF. Written as DNA, the CDR3 is TGTGCCAGCGGGCCGGGACTAGCGGGCCACACCGGGGAGCTGTTTTTT.

This clonotype was picked up many times. The chain carries TRBV6-2 or TRBV6-3 and TRBJ1-1; D is unresolved. V lost 2 bases, J lost 2 bases, and 9 bases lay in between. Germline lookup yields CDR1 MNHEY and CDR2 SVGEGT. The CDR3 has 14 amino acids. DNA for the CDR3: TGTGCCAGCAGTTACGACGAGGGCAACACTGAAGCTTTCTTT. This codes for CASSYDEGNTEAFF.

The sample holds a few counts of this clonotype. The chain uses TRBV6-5 and TRBJ1-4; D unclear. The CDR3 covers 17 residues. Trimming stripped 0 bases from V and 4 bases from J, with 15 bases between. Germline V gene sequence: CDR1 MNHEY, CDR2 SVGAGI. The CDR3 spells CASSYSEPDLSNEKLFF. The CDR3 region has the DNA TGTGCCAGCAGTTACTCCGAACCGGACCTCAGTAATGAAAAACTGTTTTTT.

As for this clonotype: A read error may explain this, as a much larger clone is one base away. The chain couples TRBV7-2 to TRBJ2-3, with unresolved D. Germline-derived CDR1 and CDR2 are SGHTA and FQGNSA. The length of the CDR3 is 15 residues. The germline V and J ends were trimmed by 5 bases and 3 bases, with 15 bases remaining between them. In nucleotides, the CDR3 is TGTGCCAGCAGCCCCTACGACGGAAGTACAGATACGCAGTATTTT. Protein sequence: CASSPYDGSTDTQYF.

This clonotype appeared many times. The genes are TRBV9 and TRBJ2-5; unclear D gene. The germline V and J ends were trimmed by 0 bases and 1 base, with 10 bases remaining between them. Germline assignment: CDR1 SGDLS and CDR2 YYNGEE. The CDR3 has 15 amino acids. Written as DNA, the CDR3 is TGTGCCAGCAGCGTAGAAGGCAGATCCCAAGAGACCCAGTACTTC. Protein sequence: CASSVEGRSQETQYF.

A few counts support this clonotype. The chain is built from TRBV12-3 or TRBV12-4 and TRBJ1-2, with 7 nucleotides matching TRBD1. The CDR3 is made up of 15 amino acids. Losses at the gene ends were 5 bases for V and 4 bases for J; bases not matched to a gene: 10. Written as DNA, the CDR3 is TGTGCCAGCAGTCCGGGAGAGGGGGCTACCTATGGCTACACCTTC. Protein product: CASSPGEGATYGYTF.